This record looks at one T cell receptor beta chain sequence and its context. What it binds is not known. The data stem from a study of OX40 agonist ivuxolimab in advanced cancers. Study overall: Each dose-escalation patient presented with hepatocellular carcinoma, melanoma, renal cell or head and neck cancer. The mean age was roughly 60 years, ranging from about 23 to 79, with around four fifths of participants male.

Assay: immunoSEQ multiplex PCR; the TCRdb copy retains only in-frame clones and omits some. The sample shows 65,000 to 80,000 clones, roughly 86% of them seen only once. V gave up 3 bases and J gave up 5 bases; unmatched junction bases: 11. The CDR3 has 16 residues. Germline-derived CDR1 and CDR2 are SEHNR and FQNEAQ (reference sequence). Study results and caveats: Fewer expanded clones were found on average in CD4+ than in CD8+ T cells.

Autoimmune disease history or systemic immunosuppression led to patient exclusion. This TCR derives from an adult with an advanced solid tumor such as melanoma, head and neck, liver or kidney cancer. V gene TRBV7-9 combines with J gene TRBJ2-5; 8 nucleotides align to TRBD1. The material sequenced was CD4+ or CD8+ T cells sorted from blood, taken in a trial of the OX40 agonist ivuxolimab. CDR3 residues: CASSFGQGRRGETQYF. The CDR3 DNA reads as TGTGCCAGCAGCTTCGGACAGGGCCGGCGTGGGGAGACCCAGTACTTC.